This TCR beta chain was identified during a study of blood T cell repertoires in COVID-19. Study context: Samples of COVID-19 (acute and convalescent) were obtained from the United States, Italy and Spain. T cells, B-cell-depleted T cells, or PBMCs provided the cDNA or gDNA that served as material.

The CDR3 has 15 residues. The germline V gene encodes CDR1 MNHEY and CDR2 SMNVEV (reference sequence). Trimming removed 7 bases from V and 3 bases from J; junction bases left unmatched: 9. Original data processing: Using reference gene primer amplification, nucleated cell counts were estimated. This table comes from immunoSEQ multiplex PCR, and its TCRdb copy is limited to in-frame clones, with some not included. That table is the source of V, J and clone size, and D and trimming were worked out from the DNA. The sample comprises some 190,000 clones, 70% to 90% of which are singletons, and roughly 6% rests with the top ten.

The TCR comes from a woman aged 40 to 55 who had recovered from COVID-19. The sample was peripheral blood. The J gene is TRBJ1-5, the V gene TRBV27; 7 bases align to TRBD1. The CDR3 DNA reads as TGTGCCAGCATTCTCGGCCAGGGGGTCAATCAGCCCCAGCATTTT. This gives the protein CASILGQGVNQPQHF.